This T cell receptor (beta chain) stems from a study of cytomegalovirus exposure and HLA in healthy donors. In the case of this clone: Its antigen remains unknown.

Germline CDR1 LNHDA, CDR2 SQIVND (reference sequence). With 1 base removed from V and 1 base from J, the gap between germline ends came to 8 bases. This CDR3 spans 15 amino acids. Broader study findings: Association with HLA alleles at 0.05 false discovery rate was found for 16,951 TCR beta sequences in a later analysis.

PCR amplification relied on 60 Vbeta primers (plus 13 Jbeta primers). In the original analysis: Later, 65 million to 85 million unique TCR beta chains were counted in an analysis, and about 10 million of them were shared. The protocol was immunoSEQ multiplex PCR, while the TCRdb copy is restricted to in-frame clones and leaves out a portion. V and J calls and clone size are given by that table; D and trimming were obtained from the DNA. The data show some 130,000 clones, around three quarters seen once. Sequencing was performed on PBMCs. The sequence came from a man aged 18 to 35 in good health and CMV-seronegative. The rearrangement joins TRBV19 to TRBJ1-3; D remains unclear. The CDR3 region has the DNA TGTGCCAGTAGTATAGGGCGGAATTCTGGAAACACCATATATTTT. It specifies CASSIGRNSGNTIYF.